This T cell receptor (beta chain) was documented in a study of shared clonotypes between healthy human individuals. Study-level results: An expected dependence of interdonor clonotype sharing on sequencing depth was noted.

Worth noting for this clone: The antigen is undetermined.

Clones were sequenced by immunoSEQ multiplex PCR, and TCRdb holds only the in-frame ones, with some missing. This table has about 2.2 million clones, about 93% appearing once. Naive CD8 cells were CD45RO-negative, positively selected for CCR7, excluding terminally differentiated effector memory CD45RA+ cells. None of the donors, who were healthy HIV-negative adults, had recently had acute infections or vaccinations. Trimming removed 3 bases from V and 3 bases from J, with 18 bases in between. This CDR3 contains 16 residues. The germline gives CDR1 SGDLS, CDR2 YYNGEE. The V gene is TRBV9, the J gene TRBJ1-2; D is ambiguous. This receptor was identified in a man younger than 35 in good health. Some clones in this sample may be carry-over from other donors' samples. Specimen: naive CD8+ T cells from PBMCs. For the CDR3, the DNA is TGTGCCAGCAGCGGATCGGGTCGTAATACGGACTATGGCTACACCTTC. It yields the protein CASSGSGRNTDYGYTF.